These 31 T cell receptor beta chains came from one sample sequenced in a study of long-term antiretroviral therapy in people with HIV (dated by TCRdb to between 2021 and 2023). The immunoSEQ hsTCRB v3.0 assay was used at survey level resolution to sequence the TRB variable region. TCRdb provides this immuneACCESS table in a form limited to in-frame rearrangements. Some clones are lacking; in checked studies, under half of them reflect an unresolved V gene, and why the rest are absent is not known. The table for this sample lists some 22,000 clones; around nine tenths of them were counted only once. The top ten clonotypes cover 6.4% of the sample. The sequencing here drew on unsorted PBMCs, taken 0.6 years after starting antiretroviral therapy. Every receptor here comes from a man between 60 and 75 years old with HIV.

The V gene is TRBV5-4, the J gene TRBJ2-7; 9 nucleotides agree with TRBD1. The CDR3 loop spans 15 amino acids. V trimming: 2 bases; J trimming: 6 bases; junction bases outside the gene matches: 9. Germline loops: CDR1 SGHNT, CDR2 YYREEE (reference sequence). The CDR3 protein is CASSLKTGGGFEQYF. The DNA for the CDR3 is TGTGCCAGCAGCTTAAAGACAGGGGGAGGGTTCGAGCAGTACTTC.

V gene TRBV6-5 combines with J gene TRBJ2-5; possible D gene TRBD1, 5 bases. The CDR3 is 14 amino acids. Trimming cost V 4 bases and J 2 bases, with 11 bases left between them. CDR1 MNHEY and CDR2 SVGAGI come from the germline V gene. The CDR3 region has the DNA TGTGCCAGCAGTTTATCTAGGGGACAAGAGACCCAGTACTTC. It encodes CASSLSRGQETQYF.

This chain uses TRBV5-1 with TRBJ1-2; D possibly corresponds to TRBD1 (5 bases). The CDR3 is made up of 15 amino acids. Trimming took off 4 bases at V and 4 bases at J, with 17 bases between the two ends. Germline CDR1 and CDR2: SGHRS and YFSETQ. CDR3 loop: CASSLGTAEAYGYTF. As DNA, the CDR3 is TGCGCCAGCAGCCTGGGGACGGCCGAAGCCTATGGCTACACCTTC.

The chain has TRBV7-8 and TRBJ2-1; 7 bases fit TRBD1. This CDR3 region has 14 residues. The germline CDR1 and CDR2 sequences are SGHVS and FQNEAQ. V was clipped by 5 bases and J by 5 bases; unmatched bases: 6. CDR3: CASSTHRGHNEQFF. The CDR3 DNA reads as TGTGCCAGCAGCACCCACAGGGGCCACAATGAGCAGTTCTTC.

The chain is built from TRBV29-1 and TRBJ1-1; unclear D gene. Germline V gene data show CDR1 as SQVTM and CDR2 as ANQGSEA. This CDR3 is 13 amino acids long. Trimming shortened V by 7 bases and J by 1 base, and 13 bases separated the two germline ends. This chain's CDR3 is CSGQTEKNTEAFF. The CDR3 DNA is TGCAGCGGGCAGACGGAAAAGAACACTGAAGCTTTCTTT.

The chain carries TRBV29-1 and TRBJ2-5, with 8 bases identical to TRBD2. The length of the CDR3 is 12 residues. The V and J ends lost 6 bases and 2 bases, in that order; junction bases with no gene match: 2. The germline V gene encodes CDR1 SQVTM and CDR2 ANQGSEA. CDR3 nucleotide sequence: TGCAGCGTCGGACTAGCTCAAGAGACCCAGTACTTC. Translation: CSVGLAQETQYF.

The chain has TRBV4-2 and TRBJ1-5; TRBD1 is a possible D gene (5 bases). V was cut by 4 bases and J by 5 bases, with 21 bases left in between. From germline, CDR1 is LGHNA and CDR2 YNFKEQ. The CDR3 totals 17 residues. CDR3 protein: CASSPPAEGRFDQPQHF. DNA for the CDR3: TGTGCCAGCAGCCCCCCCGCAGAGGGGCGATTTGATCAGCCCCAGCATTTT.

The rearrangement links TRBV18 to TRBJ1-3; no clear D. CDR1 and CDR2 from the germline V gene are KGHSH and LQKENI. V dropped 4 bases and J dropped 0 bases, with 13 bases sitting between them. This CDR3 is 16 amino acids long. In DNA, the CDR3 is TGTGCCAGCTCACGTATTCCTCAATTCTCTGGAAACACCATATATTTT. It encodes CASSRIPQFSGNTIYF.

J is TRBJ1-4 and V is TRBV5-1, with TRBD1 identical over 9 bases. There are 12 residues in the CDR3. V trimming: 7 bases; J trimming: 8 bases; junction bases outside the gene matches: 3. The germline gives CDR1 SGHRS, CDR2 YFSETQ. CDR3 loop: CASSGTGEKLFF. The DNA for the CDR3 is TGCGCCAGCTCGGGGACAGGGGAAAAACTGTTTTTT.

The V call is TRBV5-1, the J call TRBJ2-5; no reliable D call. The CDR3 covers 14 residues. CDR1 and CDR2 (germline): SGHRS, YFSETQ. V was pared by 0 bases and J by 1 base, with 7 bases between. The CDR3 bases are TGCGCCAGCAGCTTGGACAGTGCCCAAGAGACCCAGTACTTC. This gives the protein CASSLDSAQETQYF.

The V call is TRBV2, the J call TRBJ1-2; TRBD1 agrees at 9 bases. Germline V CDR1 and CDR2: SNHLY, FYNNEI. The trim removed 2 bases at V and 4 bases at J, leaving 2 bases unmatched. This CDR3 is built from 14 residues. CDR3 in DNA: TGTGCCAGCAGTGAAAGGGACAGGGCCTATGGCTACACCTTC. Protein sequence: CASSERDRAYGYTF. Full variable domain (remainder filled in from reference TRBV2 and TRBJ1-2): EPEVTQTPSHQVTQMGQEVILRCVPISNHLYFYWYRQILGQKVEFLVSFYNNEISEKSEIFDDQFSVERPDGSNFTLKIRSTKLEDSAMYFCASSERDRAYGYTFGSGTRLTVV.

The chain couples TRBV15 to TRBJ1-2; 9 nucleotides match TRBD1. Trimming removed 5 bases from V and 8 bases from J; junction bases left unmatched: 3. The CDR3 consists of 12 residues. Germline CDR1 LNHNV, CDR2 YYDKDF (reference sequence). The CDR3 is CATSGQGFGYTF. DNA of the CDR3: TGTGCCACCAGCGGACAGGGGTTCGGCTACACCTTC.

DNA for the CDR3: TGCGCCAGCAGCTTGACGGTGAACTACGAGCAGTACTTC. Translation: CASSLTVNYEQYF. V gene TRBV5-1 combines with J gene TRBJ2-7; D call uncertain. V was cut by 1 base and J by 3 bases, with 8 bases left in between. CDR3 length equals 13 residues. The V gene's germline CDR1 is SGHRS and CDR2 YFSETQ.

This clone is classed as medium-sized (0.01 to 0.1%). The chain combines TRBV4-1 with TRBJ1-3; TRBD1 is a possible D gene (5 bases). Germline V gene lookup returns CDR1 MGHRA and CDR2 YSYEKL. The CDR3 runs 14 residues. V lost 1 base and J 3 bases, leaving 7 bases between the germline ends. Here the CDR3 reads CASSQGDGGNTIYF. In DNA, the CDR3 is TGCGCCAGCAGCCAAGGGGACGGTGGAAACACCATATATTTT.

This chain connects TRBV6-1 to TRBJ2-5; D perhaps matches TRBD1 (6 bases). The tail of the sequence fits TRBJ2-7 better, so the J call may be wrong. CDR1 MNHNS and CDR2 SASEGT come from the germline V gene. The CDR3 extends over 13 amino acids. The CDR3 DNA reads TGTGCCAGCAGGATGACAGGATCCTACGAGCAGTACTTC. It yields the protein CASRMTGSYEQYF.

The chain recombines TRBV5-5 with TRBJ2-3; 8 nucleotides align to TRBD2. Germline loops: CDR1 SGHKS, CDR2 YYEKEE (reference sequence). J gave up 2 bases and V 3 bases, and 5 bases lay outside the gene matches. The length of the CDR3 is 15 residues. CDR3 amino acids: CASSSVAGPTDTQYF. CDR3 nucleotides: TGTGCCAGCAGCTCCGTAGCGGGGCCCACAGATACGCAGTATTTT.

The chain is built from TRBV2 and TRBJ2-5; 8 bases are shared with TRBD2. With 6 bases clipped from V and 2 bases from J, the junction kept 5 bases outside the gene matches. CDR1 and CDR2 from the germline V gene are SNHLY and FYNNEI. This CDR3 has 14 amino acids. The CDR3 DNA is TGTGCCAGCAGAATTACTAGCGGACAAGAGACCCAGTACTTC. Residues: CASRITSGQETQYF. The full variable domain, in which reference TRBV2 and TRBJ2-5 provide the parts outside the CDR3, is EPEVTQTPSHQVTQMGQEVILRCVPISNHLYFYWYRQILGQKVEFLVSFYNNEISEKSEIFDDQFSVERPDGSNFTLKIRSTKLEDSAMYFCASRITSGQETQYFGPGTRLLVL.

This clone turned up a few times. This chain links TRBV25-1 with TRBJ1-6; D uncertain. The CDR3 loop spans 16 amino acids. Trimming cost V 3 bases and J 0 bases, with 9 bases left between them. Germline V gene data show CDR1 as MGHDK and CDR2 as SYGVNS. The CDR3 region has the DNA TGTGCCAGCAGTGAGTACCTGAGCTCCTATAATTCACCCCTCCACTTT. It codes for CASSEYLSSYNSPLHF.

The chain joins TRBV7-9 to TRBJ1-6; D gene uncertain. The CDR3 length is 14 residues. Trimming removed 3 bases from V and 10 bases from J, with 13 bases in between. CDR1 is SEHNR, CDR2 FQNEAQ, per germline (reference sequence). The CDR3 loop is CASSFEAMGSPLHF. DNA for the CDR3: TGTGCCAGCAGCTTTGAGGCAATGGGCTCACCCCTCCACTTT.

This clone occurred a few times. The CDR3 nucleotides read TGTGCCAGCAGTCCGGGAAACACCATATATTTT. Translated: CASSPGNTIYF. This chain joins TRBV2 and TRBJ1-3; D ambiguous. The V gene's germline CDR1 is SNHLY and CDR2 FYNNEI. The V gene lost 5 bases and the J gene lost 4 bases, with 3 bases spanning the gap. This CDR3 has 11 amino acids.

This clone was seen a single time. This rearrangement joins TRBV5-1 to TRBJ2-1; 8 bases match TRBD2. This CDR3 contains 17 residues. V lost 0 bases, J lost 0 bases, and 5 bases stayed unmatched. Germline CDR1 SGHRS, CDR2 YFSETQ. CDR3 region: CASSLGLLADSYNEQFF. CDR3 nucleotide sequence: TGCGCCAGCAGCTTGGGCCTACTAGCGGACTCCTACAATGAGCAGTTCTTC.

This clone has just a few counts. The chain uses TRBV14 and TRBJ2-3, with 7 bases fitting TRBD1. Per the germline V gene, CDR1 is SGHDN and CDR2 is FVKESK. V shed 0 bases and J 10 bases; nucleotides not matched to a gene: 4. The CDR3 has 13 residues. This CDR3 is CASSQDRQGAQYF. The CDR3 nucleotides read TGTGCCAGCAGCCAAGACCGACAGGGAGCGCAGTATTTT.

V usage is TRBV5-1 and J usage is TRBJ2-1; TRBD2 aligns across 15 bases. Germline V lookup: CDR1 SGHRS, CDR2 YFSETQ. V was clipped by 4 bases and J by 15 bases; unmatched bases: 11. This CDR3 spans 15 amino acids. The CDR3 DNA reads TGCGCCAGCAGCCCGAGGACTAGCGGGGGGGCAGTAGGGTTCTTC. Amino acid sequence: CASSPRTSGGAVGFF.

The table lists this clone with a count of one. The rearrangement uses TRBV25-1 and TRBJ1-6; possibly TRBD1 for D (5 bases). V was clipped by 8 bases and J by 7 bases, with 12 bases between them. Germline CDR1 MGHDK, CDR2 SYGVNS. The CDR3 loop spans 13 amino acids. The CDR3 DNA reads TGTGCCAGCGTTACAGGAAACAATTCACCCCTCCACTTT. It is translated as CASVTGNNSPLHF.

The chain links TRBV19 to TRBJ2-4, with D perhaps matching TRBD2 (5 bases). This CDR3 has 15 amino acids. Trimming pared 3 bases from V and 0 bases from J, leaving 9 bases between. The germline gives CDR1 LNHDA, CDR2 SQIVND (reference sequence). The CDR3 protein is CASSIWELAKNIQYF. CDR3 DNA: TGTGCCAGTAGTATCTGGGAGTTAGCCAAAAACATTCAGTACTTC.

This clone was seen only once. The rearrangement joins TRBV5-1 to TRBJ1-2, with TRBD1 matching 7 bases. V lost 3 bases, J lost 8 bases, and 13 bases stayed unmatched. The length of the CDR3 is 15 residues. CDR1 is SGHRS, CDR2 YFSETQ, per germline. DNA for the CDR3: TGCGCCAGCAGCTGGTCCCCGGAGGGGGCGTACGGCTACACCTTC. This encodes CASSWSPEGAYGYTF.

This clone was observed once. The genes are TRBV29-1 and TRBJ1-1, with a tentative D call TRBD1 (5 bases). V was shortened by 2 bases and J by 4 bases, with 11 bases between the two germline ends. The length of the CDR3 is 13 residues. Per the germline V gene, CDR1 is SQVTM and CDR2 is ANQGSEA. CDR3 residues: CSVELYRGTEAFF. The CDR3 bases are TGCAGCGTTGAACTCTATAGGGGCACTGAAGCTTTCTTT.

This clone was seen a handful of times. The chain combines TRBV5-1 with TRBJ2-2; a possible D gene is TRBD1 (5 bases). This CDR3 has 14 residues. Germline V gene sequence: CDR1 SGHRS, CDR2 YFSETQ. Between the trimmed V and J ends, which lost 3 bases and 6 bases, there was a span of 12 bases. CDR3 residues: CASSSLTEPGELFF. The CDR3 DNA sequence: TGCGCCAGCAGCTCCCTGACAGAACCCGGGGAGCTGTTTTTT.

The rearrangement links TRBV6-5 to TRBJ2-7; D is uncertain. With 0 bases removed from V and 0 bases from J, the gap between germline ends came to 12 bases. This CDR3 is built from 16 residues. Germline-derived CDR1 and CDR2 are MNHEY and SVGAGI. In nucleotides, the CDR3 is TGTGCCAGCAGTTACTCGGTAGGGCCGGGCTCCTACGAGCAGTACTTC. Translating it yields CASSYSVGPGSYEQYF.

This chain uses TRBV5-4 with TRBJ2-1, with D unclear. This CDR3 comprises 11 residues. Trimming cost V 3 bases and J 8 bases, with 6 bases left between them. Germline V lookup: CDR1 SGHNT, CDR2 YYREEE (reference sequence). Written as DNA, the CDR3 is TGTGCCAGCAGCTCCGGGTATGAGCAGTTCTTC. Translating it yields CASSSGYEQFF.

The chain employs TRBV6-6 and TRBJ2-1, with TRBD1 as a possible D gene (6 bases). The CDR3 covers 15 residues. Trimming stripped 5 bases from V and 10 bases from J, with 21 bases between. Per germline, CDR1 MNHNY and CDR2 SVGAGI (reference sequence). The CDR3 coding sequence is TGTGCCAGCAGTACCTTCAGGAGATCCGGGACAGAGCAGTTCTTC. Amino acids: CASSTFRRSGTEQFF.